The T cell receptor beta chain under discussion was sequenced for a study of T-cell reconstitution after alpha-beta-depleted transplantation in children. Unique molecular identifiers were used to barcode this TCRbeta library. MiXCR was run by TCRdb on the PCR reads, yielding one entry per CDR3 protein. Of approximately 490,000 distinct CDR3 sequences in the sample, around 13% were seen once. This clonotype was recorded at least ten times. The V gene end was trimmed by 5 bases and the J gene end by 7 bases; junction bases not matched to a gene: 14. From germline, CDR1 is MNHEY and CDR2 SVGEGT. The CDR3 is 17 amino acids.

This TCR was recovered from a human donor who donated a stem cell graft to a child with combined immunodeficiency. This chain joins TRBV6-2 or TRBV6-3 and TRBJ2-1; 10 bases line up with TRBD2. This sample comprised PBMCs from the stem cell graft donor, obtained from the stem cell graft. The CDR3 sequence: CASSPWFGPSGSNEQFF. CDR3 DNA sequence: TGTGCCAGCAGTCCCTGGTTCGGGCCTAGCGGGAGTAATGAGCAGTTCTTC.